These 2 T cell receptor beta chains were sequenced from one sample in a study of cytomegalovirus exposure and HLA in healthy donors. Clones were read by immunoSEQ multiplex PCR, and TCRdb kept only the in-frame ones, dropping some. The sample yields hundreds of thousands of clones, approximately 90% seen once. Sequenced material: PBMCs. The origin of the receptors is a man in his late teens or twenties in good health and CMV-seronegative.

The genes are TRBV4-1 and TRBJ2-5; 8 bases fit TRBD2. CDR1 is MGHRA, CDR2 YSYEKL, per germline. Trimming cost V 10 bases and J 1 base; bases outside gene matches: 8. The CDR3 is made up of 14 amino acids. CDR3 sequence: CATGPAGGQETQYF. In DNA, the CDR3 is TGCGCCACGGGTCCGGCGGGGGGCCAAGAGACCCAGTACTTC.

This chain links TRBV9 with TRBJ2-3; TRBD1 agrees at 7 bases. The CDR3 extends over 15 amino acids. Looked up from germline, CDR1 is SGDLS and CDR2 is YYNGEE. V dropped 3 bases and J dropped 4; count of bases not matched to a gene: 8. CDR3 nucleotide sequence: TGTGCCAGCAGCGCCCGGACAGGATTTTCAGATACGCAGTATTTT. Translation: CASSARTGFSDTQYF.